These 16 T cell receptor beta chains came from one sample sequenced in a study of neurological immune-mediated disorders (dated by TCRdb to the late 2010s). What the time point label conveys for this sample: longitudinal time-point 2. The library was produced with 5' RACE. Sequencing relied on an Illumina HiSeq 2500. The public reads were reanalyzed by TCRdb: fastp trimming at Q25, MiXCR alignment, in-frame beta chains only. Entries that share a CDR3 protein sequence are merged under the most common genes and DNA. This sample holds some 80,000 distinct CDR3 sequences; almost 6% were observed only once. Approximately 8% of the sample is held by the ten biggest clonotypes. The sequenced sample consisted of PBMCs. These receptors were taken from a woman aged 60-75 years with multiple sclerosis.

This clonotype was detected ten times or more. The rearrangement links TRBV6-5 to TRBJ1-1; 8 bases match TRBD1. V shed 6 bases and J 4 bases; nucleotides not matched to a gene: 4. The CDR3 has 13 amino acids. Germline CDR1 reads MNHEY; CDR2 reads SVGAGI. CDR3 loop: CASRPGGRTEAFF. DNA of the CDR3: TGTGCCAGCAGGCCAGGGGGCCGCACTGAAGCTTTCTTT.

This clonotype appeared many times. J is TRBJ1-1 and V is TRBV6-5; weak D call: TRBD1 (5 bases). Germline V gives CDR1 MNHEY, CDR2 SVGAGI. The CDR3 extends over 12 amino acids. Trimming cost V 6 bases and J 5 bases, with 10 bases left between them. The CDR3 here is CASSNRRTEAFF. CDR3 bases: TGTGCCAGCAGCAACAGGAGGACTGAAGCTTTCTTT.

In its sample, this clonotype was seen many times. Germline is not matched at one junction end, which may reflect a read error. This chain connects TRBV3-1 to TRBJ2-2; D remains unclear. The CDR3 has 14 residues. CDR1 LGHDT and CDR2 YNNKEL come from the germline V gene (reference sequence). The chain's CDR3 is CASSKDAVPGELFF. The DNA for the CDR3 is TGTGCCAGCAGCAAAGACGCGGTTCCCGGGGAGCTGTTTTTT.

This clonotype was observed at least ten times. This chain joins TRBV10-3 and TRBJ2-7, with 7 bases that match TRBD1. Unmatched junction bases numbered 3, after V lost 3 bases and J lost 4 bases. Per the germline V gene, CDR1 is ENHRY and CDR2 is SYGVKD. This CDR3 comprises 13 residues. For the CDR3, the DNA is TGTGCCATCAGTGATGGGACAGAGTACGAGCAGTACTTC. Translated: CAISDGTEYEQYF.

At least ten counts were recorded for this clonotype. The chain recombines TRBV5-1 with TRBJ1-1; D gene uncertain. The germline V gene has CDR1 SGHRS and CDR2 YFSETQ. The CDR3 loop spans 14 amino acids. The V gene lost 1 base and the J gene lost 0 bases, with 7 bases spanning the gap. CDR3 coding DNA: TGCGCCAGCAGCTTGACCATAGTGAACACTGAAGCTTTCTTT. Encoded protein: CASSLTIVNTEAFF.

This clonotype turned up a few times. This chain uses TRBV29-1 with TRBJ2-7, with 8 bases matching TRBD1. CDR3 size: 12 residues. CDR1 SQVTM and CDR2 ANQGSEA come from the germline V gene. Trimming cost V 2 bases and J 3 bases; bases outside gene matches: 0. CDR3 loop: CSVETGGYEQYF. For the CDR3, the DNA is TGCAGCGTTGAAACAGGGGGCTACGAGCAGTACTTC.

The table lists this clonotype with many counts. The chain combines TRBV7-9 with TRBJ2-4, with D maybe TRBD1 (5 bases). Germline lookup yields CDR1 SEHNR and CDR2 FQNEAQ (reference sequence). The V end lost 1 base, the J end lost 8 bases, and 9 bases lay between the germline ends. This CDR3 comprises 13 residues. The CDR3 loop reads CASSLGQGDIQYF. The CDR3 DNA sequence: TGTGCCAGCAGCTTAGGGCAGGGCGACATTCAGTACTTC.

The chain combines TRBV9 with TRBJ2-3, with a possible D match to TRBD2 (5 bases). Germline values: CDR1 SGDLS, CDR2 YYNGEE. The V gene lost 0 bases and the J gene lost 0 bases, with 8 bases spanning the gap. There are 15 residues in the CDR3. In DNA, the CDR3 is TGTGCCAGCAGCGTAGGGCGGGCGAGCACAGATACGCAGTATTTT. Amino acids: CASSVGRASTDTQYF.

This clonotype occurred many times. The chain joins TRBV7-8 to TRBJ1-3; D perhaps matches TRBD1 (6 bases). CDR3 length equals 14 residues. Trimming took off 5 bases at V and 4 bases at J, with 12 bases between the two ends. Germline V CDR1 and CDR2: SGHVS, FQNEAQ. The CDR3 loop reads CASSTTGSGNTIYF. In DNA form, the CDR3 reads TGTGCCAGCAGCACAACAGGGTCCGGAAACACCATATATTTT. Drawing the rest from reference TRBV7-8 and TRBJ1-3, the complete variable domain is GAGVSQSPRYKVAKRGQDVALRCDPISGHVSLFWYQQALGQGPEFLTYFQNEAQLDKSGLPSDRFFAERPEGSVSTLKIQRTQQEDSAVYLCASSTTGSGNTIYFGEGSWLTVV.

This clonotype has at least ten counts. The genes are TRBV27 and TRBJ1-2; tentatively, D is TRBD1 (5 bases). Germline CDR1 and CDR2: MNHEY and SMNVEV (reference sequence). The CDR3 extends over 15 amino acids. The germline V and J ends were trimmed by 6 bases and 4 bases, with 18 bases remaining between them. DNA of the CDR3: TGTGCCAGCAGAAAGTCCGCGGCGGGGGGCTATGGCTACACCTTC. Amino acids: CASRKSAAGGYGYTF.

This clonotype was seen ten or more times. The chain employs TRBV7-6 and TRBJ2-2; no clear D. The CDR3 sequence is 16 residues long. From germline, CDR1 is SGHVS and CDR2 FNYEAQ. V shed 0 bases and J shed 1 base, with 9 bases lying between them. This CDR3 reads CASSLASTRNTGELFF. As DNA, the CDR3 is TGTGCCAGCAGCTTAGCGTCGACACGGAACACCGGGGAGCTGTTTTTT.

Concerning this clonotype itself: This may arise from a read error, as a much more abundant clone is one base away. In DNA, the CDR3 is TGTGCCAGCAGTGACGACAATGAGCAGTTCTTC. Translated: CASSDDNEQFF. The rearrangement links TRBV6-6 to TRBJ2-1; D not resolved. Trimming cost V 5 bases and J 5 bases, with 4 bases left between them. Germline V gene data show CDR1 as MNHNY and CDR2 as SVGAGI (reference sequence). This CDR3 region has 11 residues.

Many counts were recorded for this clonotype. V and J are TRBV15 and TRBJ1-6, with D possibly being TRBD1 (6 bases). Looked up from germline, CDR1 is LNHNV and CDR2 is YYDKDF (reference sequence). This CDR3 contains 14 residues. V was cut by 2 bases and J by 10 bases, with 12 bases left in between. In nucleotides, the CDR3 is TGTGCCACCAGCAGATCCCGGACAGAATCACCCCTCCACTTT. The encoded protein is CATSRSRTESPLHF.

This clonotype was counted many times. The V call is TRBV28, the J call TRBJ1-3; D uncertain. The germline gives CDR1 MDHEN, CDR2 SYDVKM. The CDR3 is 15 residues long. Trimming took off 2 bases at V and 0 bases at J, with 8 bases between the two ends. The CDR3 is CASSLIMSSGNTIYF. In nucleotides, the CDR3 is TGTGCCAGCAGTTTAATCATGAGCTCTGGAAACACCATATATTTT. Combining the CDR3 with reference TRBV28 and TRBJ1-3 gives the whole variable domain DVKVTQSSRYLVKRTGEKVFLECVQDMDHENMFWYRQDPGLGLRLIYFSYDVKMKEKGDIPEGYSVSREKKERFSLILESASTNQTSMYLCASSLIMSSGNTIYFGEGSWLTVV.

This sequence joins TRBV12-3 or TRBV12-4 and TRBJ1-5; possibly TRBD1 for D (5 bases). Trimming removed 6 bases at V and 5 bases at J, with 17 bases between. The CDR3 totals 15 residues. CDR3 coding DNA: TGTGCCAGCAGACTTTCGGGGGTACGGGATCAGCCCCAGCATTTT. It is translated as CASRLSGVRDQPQHF.

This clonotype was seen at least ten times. CDR3 region: CASSQTGTGNTGELFF. The CDR3 bases are TGTGCCAGCAGCCAAACCGGGACAGGTAACACCGGGGAGCTGTTTTTT. The V gene is TRBV3-1, the J gene TRBJ2-2; 8 bases line up with TRBD1. Trimming at V came to 2 bases and at J to 2 bases, leaving 4 bases not matched to a gene. This CDR3 has 16 residues. Per germline, CDR1 LGHDT and CDR2 YNNKEL (reference sequence).